Included here is one TCR beta chain sequence, with context. Its specificity is not known. This sample is part of a study of shared clonotypes between healthy human individuals. Study observations and caveats: Sharing across four donors was highest in naive CD4 (approximately 5%) and lowest in memory CD8 (around 0.4%). The expectation was that sequencing depth would affect clonotype sharing among donors. Clonotypes which were not shared had lower generation probabilities than clonotypes that all four donors shared.

Naive CD8 populations comprised CD45RO-negative cells positively selected for CCR7, excluding terminally differentiated effector memory CD45RA+ cells. When replicate PCRs were run on sorted subsets, they used 200 ng DNA, about 30,000 T cell genomes. Data came from immunoSEQ multiplex PCR; TCRdb stores just in-frame clones and leaves some out. Here the sample spans around 640,000 clones, roughly 96% being singletons. The material sequenced was naive CD8+ T cells sorted from blood. The sequence derives from a woman aged 25 to 45 in good health.

The CDR3 protein is CASSETIPGAVEQYF. The CDR3 nucleotides read TGTGCCAGCAGCGAAACTATCCCCGGGGCGGTTGAGCAGTACTTC. The chain couples TRBV2 to TRBJ2-7; D is tentatively TRBD1 or TRBD2 (5 bases each). The V gene's germline CDR1 is SNHLY and CDR2 FYNNEI. The CDR3 loop spans 15 amino acids. The V gene lost 6 bases and the J gene lost 7 bases, with 22 bases spanning the gap.